This T cell receptor (beta chain) was sequenced during a study of T cell responses to AZD1222 COVID-19 vaccine. Overall study: Whether given at about 4 or about 12 weeks, second doses were pooled.

Repertoires were generated with immunoSEQ multiplex PCR, while TCRdb's copy carries only in-frame clones and drops some. The sample carries roughly 120,000 clones, around 89% recorded once. About this clone itself: The antigen is not known.

Study-wide results and limits: Clonal diversity may have been underestimated in mostly white British donors. Per reports, nearly half of all spike-specific TCRs target regions that are unmutated in variants. All repertoire sampling was performed exclusively after the peak T cell response.

Source: peripheral blood, taken on day 0 of AZD1222 vaccination. This clonotype was obtained from an adult in good health.

DNA for the CDR3: TGTGCCAGCAGTTACTCGGCGGCGGGGTACAATGAGCAGTTCTTC. Its translation is CASSYSAAGYNEQFF. The rearrangement uses TRBV6-5 and TRBJ2-1; tentatively, D is TRBD2 (6 bases). This CDR3 has 15 amino acids. V was clipped by 0 bases and J by 4 bases, with 10 bases between them. Germline CDR1 reads MNHEY; CDR2 reads SVGAGI.